These 22 T cell receptor beta chains were all obtained from the same sample, sequenced in a study of high-grade serous ovarian cancer treatment subgroups. Tumor samples were obtained before definitive surgery or chemotherapy. Only in-frame clones appear in the TCRdb table, and some are missing; sequencing was by immunoSEQ multiplex PCR. The sample consists of about 16,000 clones, 73% of them appearing once. Sequencing input: tumor tissue. The origin of the receptors is a human donor with high-grade serous ovarian cancer.

This chain links TRBV5-1 with TRBJ2-1; D perhaps matches TRBD2 (5 bases). V shed 3 bases and J shed 5 bases, with 15 bases lying between them. This CDR3 is 15 amino acids long. Germline lookup yields CDR1 SGHRS and CDR2 YFSETQ. The CDR3 spells CASSWPQAGDNEQFF. The CDR3 region has the DNA TGCGCCAGCAGCTGGCCCCAGGCCGGGGACAATGAGCAGTTCTTC. Supplemented by reference TRBV5-1 and TRBJ2-1, the full variable domain reads KAGVTQTPRYLIKTRGQQVTLSCSPISGHRSVSWYQQTPGQGLQFLFEYFSETQRNKGNFPGRFSGRQFSNSRSEMNVSTLELGDSALYLCASSWPQAGDNEQFFGPGTRLTVL.

The V and J genes are TRBV28 and TRBJ2-1; 10 bases fit TRBD2. The length of the CDR3 is 15 residues. Trimming cost V 7 bases and J 7 bases; bases outside gene matches: 10. Germline V gene lookup returns CDR1 MDHEN and CDR2 SYDVKM. CDR3 protein: CASTERGGLRNEQFF. The CDR3 DNA follows: TGTGCCAGCACTGAGCGGGGGGGCCTGCGAAATGAGCAGTTCTTC.

CDR3 sequence (DNA): TGTGCCAGCAGCTCGGGACCGCTCTACGAGCAGTACTTC. It specifies CASSSGPLYEQYF. This chain uses TRBV7-2 with TRBJ2-7; D is tentatively TRBD1 or TRBD2 (5 bases each). The CDR3 has 13 amino acids. The V gene lost 4 bases and the J gene lost 3 bases, with 10 bases spanning the gap. Germline loops: CDR1 SGHTA, CDR2 FQGNSA.

The V and J genes are TRBV6-6 and TRBJ1-5, with TRBD1 as a possible D gene (6 bases). V was shortened by 11 bases and J by 3 bases, with 14 bases between the two germline ends. The CDR3 contains 13 residues. Germline assignment: CDR1 MNHNY and CDR2 SVGAGI (reference sequence). The CDR3 nucleotides read TGTGCCTCCTTGAGGGGGTCCAATCAGCCCCAGCATTTT. This translates into CASLRGSNQPQHF.

This clone was seen a handful of times. The chain employs TRBV18 and TRBJ2-3, with unresolved D. Looked up from germline, CDR1 is KGHSH and CDR2 is LQKENI. Trimming cost V 2 bases and J 4 bases, with 7 bases left between them. The CDR3 spans 13 residues. CDR3 residues: CASSPSLADTQYF. As DNA, the CDR3 is TGTGCCAGCTCACCATCGCTGGCAGATACGCAGTATTTT.

This chain joins TRBV5-6 and TRBJ1-5, with 10 bases that match TRBD1. With 4 bases clipped from V and 9 bases from J, the junction kept 7 bases outside the gene matches. Per germline, CDR1 SGHDT and CDR2 YYEEEE. The CDR3 extends over 14 amino acids. The DNA for the CDR3 is TGTGCCAGCAGCCGTGCGACAGGGGGCTCGCCCCAGCATTTT. The encoded protein is CASSRATGGSPQHF.

The chain carries TRBV5-1 and TRBJ2-7; no reliable D call. Trimming cost V 0 bases and J 7 bases, with 5 bases left between them. Germline V CDR1 and CDR2: SGHRS, YFSETQ. CDR3 size: 11 residues. The CDR3 DNA is TGCGCCAGCAGCTTGGAAAGGGAGCAGTACTTC. This encodes CASSLEREQYF.

CDR3 residues: CASKIQPNTGELFF. The CDR3 coding sequence is TGTGCCAGTAAGATACAGCCGAACACCGGGGAGCTGTTTTTT. V usage is TRBV19 and J usage is TRBJ2-2; D remains ambiguous. Per the germline V gene, CDR1 is LNHDA and CDR2 is SQIVND (reference sequence). V gave up 7 bases and J gave up 0 bases, with 9 bases separating them. The CDR3 extends over 14 amino acids.

This sequence joins TRBV6-1 and TRBJ2-5; possibly TRBD1 for D (6 bases). V was trimmed by 9 bases and J by 2 bases, leaving 10 bases between them. This CDR3 region has 12 residues. In germline, CDR1 is MNHNS, CDR2 SASEGT. CDR3 sequence reads: CASGQRQETQYF. CDR3 coding DNA: TGTGCCAGTGGACAGAGGCAAGAGACCCAGTACTTC.

The rearrangement uses TRBV29-1 and TRBJ2-3; TRBD2 aligns across 8 bases. CDR1 and CDR2 from the germline V gene are SQVTM and ANQGSEA. V trimming: 3 bases; J trimming: 2 bases; junction bases outside the gene matches: 7. The CDR3 is 15 amino acids. The CDR3 is CSVERGGGHTDTQYF. CDR3 DNA sequence: TGCAGCGTTGAGCGGGGCGGGGGGCACACAGATACGCAGTATTTT.

This clone was seen a single time. The genes are TRBV7-3 and TRBJ2-3; 12 positions agree with TRBD2. The V gene's germline CDR1 is SGHTA and CDR2 FQGTGA. There are 16 residues in the CDR3. V shed 5 bases and J 6 bases; nucleotides not matched to a gene: 9. CDR3 in DNA: TGTGCCAGCAGCCTAGGGGCTAGCGGGGGGGCCGATACGCAGTATTTT. Residues: CASSLGASGGADTQYF.

This chain connects TRBV29-1 to TRBJ1-1; no definite D call. CDR1 is SQVTM, CDR2 ANQGSEA, per germline. This CDR3 spans 11 amino acids. V was clipped by 7 bases and J by 5 bases, with 11 bases between them. This CDR3 reads CSGALGTEAFF. In DNA, the CDR3 is TGCAGCGGTGCGTTGGGGACTGAAGCTTTCTTT.

The V and J genes are TRBV5-1 and TRBJ2-7, with 7 bases lining up with TRBD2. The trim removed 5 bases at V and 0 bases at J, leaving 5 bases unmatched. Germline CDR1 is SGHRS and CDR2 is YFSETQ. This CDR3 comprises 14 residues. CDR3 region: CASSVGTISYEQYF. The CDR3 region has the DNA TGCGCCAGCAGTGTAGGGACTATCTCCTACGAGCAGTACTTC.

V and J are TRBV18 and TRBJ2-1, with 8 bases lining up with TRBD2. The V gene end was trimmed by 8 bases and the J gene end by 10 bases; junction bases not matched to a gene: 13. This CDR3 is 14 amino acids long. In germline, CDR1 is KGHSH, CDR2 LQKENI. The CDR3 reads CASIPGGGSGEQFF. The CDR3, as DNA: TGTGCCAGCATCCCGGGGGGGGGCTCGGGAGAGCAGTTCTTC.

The chain uses TRBV7-9 and TRBJ2-2, with 7 bases aligning to TRBD2. Germline trimming cut 5 bases from V and 4 bases from J; bases unmatched to any gene: 10. Looked up from germline, CDR1 is SEHNR and CDR2 is FQNEAQ (reference sequence). CDR3 length equals 16 residues. The CDR3 is CASSLHSGLSTGELFF. In DNA form, the CDR3 reads TGTGCCAGCAGCCTCCATAGCGGGTTAAGCACCGGGGAGCTGTTTTTT. The full variable domain, with the rest looked up from reference TRBV7-9 and TRBJ2-2, is DTGVSQNPRHKITKRGQNVTFRCDPISEHNRLYWYRQTLGQGPEFLTYFQNEAQLEKSRLLSDRFSAERPKGSFSTLEIQRTEQGDSAMYLCASSLHSGLSTGELFFGEGSRLTVL.

The V call is TRBV2, the J call TRBJ2-2; TRBD2 aligns across 9 bases. The CDR3 runs to 15 residues. J lost 4 bases, V lost 6 bases, and 6 bases had no gene match. Per the germline V gene, CDR1 is SNHLY and CDR2 is FYNNEI. CDR3 sequence (DNA): TGTGCCAGCAGGGGCGGGGGGGCGAGCACCGGGGAGCTGTTTTTT. It codes for CASRGGGASTGELFF.

The gene calls are TRBV25-1 and TRBJ2-1, with 9 nucleotides matching TRBD2. The V gene's germline CDR1 is MGHDK and CDR2 SYGVNS. This CDR3 spans 18 amino acids. V dropped 0 bases and J dropped 7; count of bases not matched to a gene: 13. In nucleotides, the CDR3 is TGTGCCAGCAGTGAATATAGCACTTCGACTAGCGGAAGGAATGAGCAGTTCTTC. This codes for CASSEYSTSTSGRNEQFF.

This chain connects TRBV7-8 to TRBJ2-1; D is ambiguous. The CDR3 is made up of 14 amino acids. V lost 2 bases and J lost 2, with 7 bases in between. Germline-derived CDR1 and CDR2 are SGHVS and FQNEAQ. CDR3 amino acids: CASSLRPTYNEQFF. The CDR3 nucleotides read TGTGCCAGCAGCTTAAGACCCACCTACAATGAGCAGTTCTTC.

This clone is categorized as medium-sized. This chain uses TRBV6-5 with TRBJ1-1; D unclear. Trimming took off 5 bases at V and 0 bases at J, with 4 bases between the two ends. The CDR3 covers 12 residues. Per germline, CDR1 MNHEY and CDR2 SVGAGI. The CDR3 DNA reads TGTGCCAGCAGTGCCATGAACACTGAAGCTTTCTTT. Translating it yields CASSAMNTEAFF.

The chain employs TRBV9 and TRBJ1-3, with 7 nucleotides matching TRBD1. This CDR3 is built from 17 residues. Germline values: CDR1 SGDLS, CDR2 YYNGEE. J lost 0 bases, V lost 3 bases, and 9 bases had no gene match. The DNA of the CDR3 is TGTGCCAGCAGCGCCCTCACCGGGACAGACTCTGGAAACACCATATATTTT. Protein product: CASSALTGTDSGNTIYF.

This chain joins TRBV9 and TRBJ1-2; TRBD1 matches at 8 bases. This CDR3 region has 14 residues. The V gene end was trimmed by 7 bases and the J gene end by 3 bases; junction bases not matched to a gene: 8. Germline-derived CDR1 and CDR2 are SGDLS and YYNGEE. The CDR3 protein is CASHSRGRDYGYTF. The CDR3 DNA reads TGTGCCAGCCACAGCAGGGGGCGCGACTATGGCTACACCTTC. The full variable domain, with the rest looked up from reference TRBV9 and TRBJ1-2, is DSGVTQTPKHLITATGQRVTLRCSPRSGDLSVYWYQQSLDQGLQFLIQYYNGEERAKGNILERFSAQQFPDLHSELNLSSLELGDSALYFCASHSRGRDYGYTFGSGTRLTVV.

V usage is TRBV7-2 and J usage is TRBJ1-1; the D is unclear. The CDR3 spans 13 residues. V lost 3 bases and J lost 7, with 12 bases in between. Germline V gives CDR1 SGHTA, CDR2 FQGNSA. This chain's CDR3 is CASSLGRAVEAFF. In nucleotides, the CDR3 is TGTGCCAGCAGCTTGGGAAGGGCAGTTGAAGCTTTCTTT.